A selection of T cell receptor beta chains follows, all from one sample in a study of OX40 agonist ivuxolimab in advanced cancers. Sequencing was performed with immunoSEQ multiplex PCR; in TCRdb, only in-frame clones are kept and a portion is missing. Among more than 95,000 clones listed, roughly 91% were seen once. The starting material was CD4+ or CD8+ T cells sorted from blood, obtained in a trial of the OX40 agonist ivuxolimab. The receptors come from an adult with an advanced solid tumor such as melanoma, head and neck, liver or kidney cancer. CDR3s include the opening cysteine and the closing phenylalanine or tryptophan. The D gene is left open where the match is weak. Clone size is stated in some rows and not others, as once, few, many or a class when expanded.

CDR3 DNA: TGCGCCAGCAGCTTGGCCCCGGCAGGGGCTAATGAAAAACTGTTTTTT
CDR3 protein: CASSLAPAGANEKLFF
clone size: .
J gene: TRBJ1-4
V gene: TRBV5-1
D gene: .

CDR3 DNA: TGTGCCAGCAGCTTACGAGCGGACTATGGCTACACCTTC
CDR3 protein: CASSLRADYGYTF
clone size: .
J gene: TRBJ1-2
V gene: TRBV7-9
D gene: .

CDR3 DNA: TGTGCCAGCAGTTTTGGGGGGTTGGTTCCCTACGAGCAGTACTTC
CDR3 protein: CASSFGGLVPYEQYF
clone size: .
J gene: TRBJ2-7
V gene: TRBV27
D gene: .

CDR3 DNA: TGTGCCAGCAGTTTGGGACTAGCGGGGTGGTGGCTGTTTTTT
CDR3 protein: CASSLGLAGWWLFF
clone size: .
J gene: TRBJ2-2
V gene: TRBV28
D gene: TRBD2

CDR3 DNA: TGTGCCAGCAGTTTGGGACTAGCGGGAGGGCCTGAGACCCAGTACTTC
CDR3 protein: CASSLGLAGGPETQYF
clone size: .
J gene: TRBJ2-5
V gene: TRBV28
D gene: TRBD2

CDR3 DNA: TGTGCCAGCAGCAGATCGGGAGCTTTCAATAACGAGCAGTTCTTC
CDR3 protein: CASSRSGAFNNEQFF
clone size: .
J gene: TRBJ2-1
V gene: TRBV5-4
D gene: .

CDR3 DNA: TGTGCCAGCTCACCACCAATGGGCTCCTACAATGAGCAGTTCTTC
CDR3 protein: CASSPPMGSYNEQFF
clone size: .
J gene: TRBJ2-1
V gene: TRBV18
D gene: .

CDR3 DNA: TGTGCCAGCAGCTTATTCAGGGGTGATAGCTATGGCTACACCTTC
CDR3 protein: CASSLFRGDSYGYTF
clone size: .
J gene: TRBJ1-2
V gene: TRBV11-1
D gene: .

CDR3 DNA: TGTGCCAGCAGTTTAAACCCTCGACAGGGGGCGAATCAGCCCCAGCATTTT
CDR3 protein: CASSLNPRQGANQPQHF
clone size: .
J gene: TRBJ1-5
V gene: TRBV27
D gene: TRBD1

CDR3 DNA: TGTGCCAGCAGTTTTAGGGGCGGGTGGCGTCCGACATTGGAGCTGTTTTTT
CDR3 protein: CASSFRGGWRPTLELFF
clone size: .
J gene: TRBJ2-2
V gene: TRBV27
D gene: .

CDR3 DNA: TGTGCCAGCAGCTCACTAGCGGGGGGTCGGGATACGCAGTATTTT
CDR3 protein: CASSSLAGGRDTQYF
clone size: .
J gene: TRBJ2-3
V gene: TRBV7-9
D gene: TRBD2

CDR3 DNA: TGTGCCACCAGCAGAGGGACAGGGGGCAATCAGCCCCAGCATTTT
CDR3 protein: CATSRGTGGNQPQHF
clone size: once
J gene: TRBJ1-5
V gene: TRBV15
D gene: TRBD1

CDR3 DNA: TGTGCCAGCTCACGACGGCAACCCTACAATGAGCAGTTCTTC
CDR3 protein: CASSRRQPYNEQFF
clone size: .
J gene: TRBJ2-1
V gene: TRBV18
D gene: .

CDR3 DNA: TGTGCCAGCAGTCACAGGGGGATTACATACAATGAGCAGTTCTTC
CDR3 protein: CASSHRGITYNEQFF
clone size: .
J gene: TRBJ2-1
V gene: TRBV27
D gene: TRBD1

CDR3 DNA: TGTGCCAGCAGTTTTGGCGGGAGCGGGCTCAATGAGCAGTTCTTC
CDR3 protein: CASSFGGSGLNEQFF
clone size: few
J gene: TRBJ2-1
V gene: TRBV28
D gene: TRBD2

CDR3 DNA: TGTGCCAGCAGTGAGGTTACAGGTAACACCGGGGAGCTGTTTTTT
CDR3 protein: CASSEVTGNTGELFF
clone size: .
J gene: TRBJ2-2
V gene: TRBV6-1
D gene: .

CDR3 DNA: TGTGCCAGCAGCTCACAAGCGGGAGTGAACAATGAGCAGTTCTTC
CDR3 protein: CASSSQAGVNNEQFF
clone size: .
J gene: TRBJ2-1
V gene: TRBV7-2
D gene: TRBD2

CDR3 DNA: TGCAGCGCCCGTGCGCGGGGGCCGAACACTGAAGCTTTCTTT
CDR3 protein: CSARARGPNTEAFF
clone size: .
J gene: TRBJ1-1
V gene: TRBV29-1
D gene: .

CDR3 DNA: TGTGCCAGCAGCTTAGCACCGGGACAGGGGGCTGAGCAGTTCTTC
CDR3 protein: CASSLAPGQGAEQFF
clone size: .
J gene: TRBJ2-1
V gene: TRBV7-2
D gene: TRBD1

CDR3 DNA: TGTGCCAGCAGCCAACCGGGCGAGGGACCGTATGGCTACACCTTC
CDR3 protein: CASSQPGEGPYGYTF
clone size: .
J gene: TRBJ1-2
V gene: TRBV6-1
D gene: .